The present entry profiles one T cell receptor beta chain with its context. No antigen is known for it. Base-call qualities are not available, and no considerably larger clone is one nucleotide away. The source of the sample is a study of blood T cell repertoires in COVID-19 (dated by TCRdb to 2018 to 2021). Some background on the complete study: The collaborator samples originated in the United States, Italy and Spain and spanned the acute and convalescent phases of COVID-19. The material from the prospective study consisted of cDNA or gDNA derived from T cells, B-cell-depleted T cells, or PBMCs. Subjects who had been exposed to COVID-19, were actively infected with it, or had recovered from it provided the deeply sampled blood TCRbeta repertoires that made up the dataset. The repertoires were released in a freely available public database intended as a resource for research on the immune response to SARS-CoV-2. Samples came from the ongoing ImmuneRACE study (first 160 participants) plus 1,254 subjects from 6 global collaborators. Sample metadata almost always included a de-identified subject ID, COVID-19 status, age in years and sex. HLA class I and class II types, where available, came from metadata supplied by the sample provider rather than from assay-based typing. Broader findings and caveats from the paper: The amount of clinical and demographic metadata varied by source and participant and was provided uncurated.

TCRbeta CDR3 regions were amplified from genomic DNA by means of the immunoSEQ Assay, a bias-controlled multiplex PCR. On the study's bioinformatics: The number of nucleated cells in each sample was estimated from the amplification of reference gene primers within the assay. To quantify the absolute abundance of each unique TCRbeta CDR3 rearrangement, sequence reads were collapsed and filtered. For each sample, productive Simpson clonality was calculated by taking the square root of Simpson's diversity index across productive rearrangements. Here the immuneACCESS table is served through TCRdb, limited to in-frame sequences with V and J called. Missing clones are a known gap in these copies; in checked studies unresolved V genes cover under half, and the rest lacks a known reason. Clone size and the V and J calls come from that table; the DNA yielded D and trimming. Here the sample has approximately 110,000 clones; over 65% occur a single time. Approximately 0.86% of the sample is in the top ten clones.

Collaborating institutions collected whole blood in K2EDTA tubes following their own protocols. For TCRbeta analysis, collaborators shipped samples as frozen whole blood, isolated PBMCs, or DNA extracted from either of those sample types. V loses 0 bases of germline sequence and J loses 6 bases, and the interval between the two ends is 9 bases. The CDR3 contains 14 residues, cysteine and phenylalanine counted. The sequence is cut down to CDR3 DNA, 42 bases in frame from base 1. The germline V gene (reference sequence) yields SGHNT for CDR1 and YYREEE for CDR2. Material: peripheral blood. The receptor was derived from a human donor with acute or convalescent COVID-19. The donor label of this sample is uncertain. The chain is made from TRBV5-4 and TRBJ1-4; no D segment can be confidently identified. CDR3 sequence: CASSLALSDEKLFF. Here is the DNA: TGTGCCAGCAGCTTGGCCCTGTCCGATGAAAAACTGTTTTTT. The variable domain in full, with residues beyond the CDR3 obtained from the reference TRBV5-4 and TRBJ1-4 genes, is ETGVTQSPTHLIKTRGQQVTLRCSSQSGHNTVSWYQQALGQGPQFIFQYYREEENGRGNFPPRFSGLQFPNYSSELNVNALELDDSALYLCASSLALSDEKLFFGSGTQLSVL.